These T cell receptor beta chains were read from a single sample in a study of T cells in Graves' hyperthyroidism and ophthalmopathy. TCRdb re-called the multiplex PCR reads with MiXCR, one entry per CDR3 protein. The sample has about 320,000 distinct CDR3 sequences; roughly 17% are singletons. Source material: blood. All receptors derive from a man in his thirties or forties with Graves' hyperthyroidism. CDR3s leave out the opening cysteine and the closing phenylalanine or tryptophan. Clone size is shown for a subset of rows, as once, few, many or a class of expanded clone.

abundance | j_gene | v_gene | CDR3aa
few | TRBJ2-1 | TRBV27 | ASAEGNEQF
few | TRBJ2-7 | TRBV3-1 | ASSQVTGGGEQY
many | TRBJ2-1 | TRBV5-5 | ASSLAPGLPYNEQF
. | TRBJ1-5 | TRBV6-1 | ASSRGPQPQH
many | TRBJ2-7 | TRBV20-1 | SARDYSGRAHEQY
. | TRBJ2-7 | TRBV28 | ASSYYGQIISYEQY
few | TRBJ2-2 | TRBV28 | ASRGLAGVGWVTGELF
many | TRBJ1-2 | TRBV27 | ASSARQGTGYGYT
many | TRBJ2-1 | TRBV3-1 | ASSRASGTNEQF
many | TRBJ1-1 | TRBV19 | ASTPGTRYTEAF
many | TRBJ2-6 | TRBV7-2 | ASSFNSGANVLT
. | TRBJ1-5 | TRBV24-1 | ATSDPGTRNQPQH
many | TRBJ1-6 | TRBV3-1 | ASSQEIGTNSPLH
many | TRBJ1-5 | TRBV6-1 | ASSSRDRGSLSFNQPQH
. | TRBJ2-1 | TRBV18 | ASSPGPGGEQF
. | TRBJ1-1 | TRBV9 | ASSGERDTEAF
. | TRBJ1-4 | TRBV6-1 | ASSTGTGLEKLF
. | TRBJ2-5 | TRBV18 | ASSPPVTWEETQH
. | TRBJ1-5 | TRBV11-3 | ASSSDRGAHQPQH
. | TRBJ1-3 | TRBV18 | ASSPSSANSGNTIY
. | TRBJ2-1 | TRBV24-1 | ATSGLAGGRTYNEQF
many | TRBJ2-1 | TRBV11-3 | ASSSLGTSRYNEQF
. | TRBJ2-2 | TRBV10-3 | AISDVAGEITGELF
. | TRBJ2-2 | TRBV15 | ATRGTGGVGELF
many | TRBJ2-3 | TRBV7-8 | ASSLYGQLTDTQY
few | TRBJ2-7 | TRBV29-1 | SVAPDSYEQY
few | TRBJ1-2 | TRBV9 | ASSPGTGDYGYT
. | TRBJ2-2 | TRBV7-2 | ASTPNRGDGELF
few | TRBJ1-1 | TRBV29-1 | SVEDRVRREVLAEAF
many | TRBJ2-7 | TRBV20-1 | SARDPTSNYEQY
. | TRBJ2-1 | TRBV20-1 | SATGTSWDEQF
. | TRBJ1-1 | TRBV19 | ASSPNPQAGRTEAF
few | TRBJ1-5 | TRBV19 | ATRDRAYSNQPQH
few | TRBJ1-5 | TRBV5-8 | ASSLGGVPSNQPQH
. | TRBJ2-5 | TRBV6-5 | ASSYSPTWRETQY
few | TRBJ2-3 | TRBV7-6 | ASSLTGRADADTQY
many | TRBJ1-5 | TRBV15 | ATSRGGTGGESNQPQH